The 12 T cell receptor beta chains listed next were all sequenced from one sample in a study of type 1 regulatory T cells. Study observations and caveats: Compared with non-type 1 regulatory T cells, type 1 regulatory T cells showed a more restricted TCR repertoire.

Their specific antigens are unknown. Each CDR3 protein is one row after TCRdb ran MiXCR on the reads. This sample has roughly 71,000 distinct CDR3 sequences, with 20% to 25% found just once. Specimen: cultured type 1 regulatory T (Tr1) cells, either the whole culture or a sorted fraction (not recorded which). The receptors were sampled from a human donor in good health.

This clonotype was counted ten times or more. The CDR3 sequence: CASSQGHRSTDTQYF. Here the CDR3 DNA reads TGTGCCAGCAGCCAAGGTCACCGAAGCACAGATACGCAGTATTTT. The chain employs TRBV3-1 and TRBJ2-3; D gene ambiguous. Germline V gene lookup returns CDR1 LGHDT and CDR2 YNNKEL (reference sequence). The V end was cut by 1 base, the J end by 0 bases, with 8 bases between. This CDR3 contains 15 residues.

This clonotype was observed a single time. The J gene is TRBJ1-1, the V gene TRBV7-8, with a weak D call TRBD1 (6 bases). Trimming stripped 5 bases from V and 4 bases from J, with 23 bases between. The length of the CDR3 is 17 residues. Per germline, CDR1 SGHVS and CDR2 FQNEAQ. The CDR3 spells CASSPQGTPARGTEAFF. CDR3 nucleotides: TGTGCCAGCAGCCCCCAGGGGACACCAGCAAGGGGCACTGAAGCTTTCTTT.

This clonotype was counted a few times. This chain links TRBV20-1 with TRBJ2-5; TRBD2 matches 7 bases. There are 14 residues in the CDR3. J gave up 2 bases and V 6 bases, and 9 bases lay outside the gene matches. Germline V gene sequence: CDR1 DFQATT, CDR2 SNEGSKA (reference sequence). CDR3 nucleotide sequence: TGCAGTGCAGCTATAGCGGGCGCACAAGAGACCCAGTACTTC. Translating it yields CSAAIAGAQETQYF.

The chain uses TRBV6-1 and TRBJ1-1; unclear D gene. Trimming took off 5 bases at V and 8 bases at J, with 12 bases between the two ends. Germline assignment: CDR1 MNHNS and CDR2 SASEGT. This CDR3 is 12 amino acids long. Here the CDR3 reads CASSINRREAFF. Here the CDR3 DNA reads TGTGCCAGCAGTATAAATCGCAGAGAAGCTTTCTTT.

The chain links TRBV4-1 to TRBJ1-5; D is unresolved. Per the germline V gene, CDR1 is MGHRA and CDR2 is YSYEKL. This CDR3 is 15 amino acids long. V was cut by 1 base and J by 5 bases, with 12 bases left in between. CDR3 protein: CASSQVEAGYQPQHF. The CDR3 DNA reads TGCGCCAGCAGCCAAGTGGAGGCCGGATATCAGCCCCAGCATTTT.

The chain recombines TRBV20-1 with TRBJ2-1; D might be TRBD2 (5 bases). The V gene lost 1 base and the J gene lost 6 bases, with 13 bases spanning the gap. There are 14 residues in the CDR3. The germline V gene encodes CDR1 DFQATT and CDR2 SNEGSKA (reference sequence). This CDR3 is CSARAGSSFNEQFF. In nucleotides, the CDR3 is TGCAGTGCTAGAGCGGGGTCGAGTTTCAATGAGCAGTTCTTC.

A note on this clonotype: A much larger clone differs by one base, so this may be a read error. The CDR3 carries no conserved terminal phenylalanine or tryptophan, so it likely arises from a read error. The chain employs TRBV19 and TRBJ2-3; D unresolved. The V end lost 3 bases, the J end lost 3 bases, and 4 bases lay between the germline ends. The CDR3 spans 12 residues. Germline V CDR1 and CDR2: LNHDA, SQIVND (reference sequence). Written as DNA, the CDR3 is TGTGCCAGTAGTATCCAGACAGATACGCAGTATTTA. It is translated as CASSIQTDTQYL.

CDR3 loop: CATSDLNDRARETQYF. The DNA of the CDR3 is TGTGCCACCAGTGATTTGAATGACAGGGCACGGGAGACCCAGTACTTC. The chain links TRBV24-1 to TRBJ2-5, with 7 bases that match TRBD1. The junction had 8 bases not matched to a gene; V was cut back by 0 bases and J by 5 bases. The CDR3 runs 16 residues. Germline CDR1 is KGHDR and CDR2 is SFDVKD.

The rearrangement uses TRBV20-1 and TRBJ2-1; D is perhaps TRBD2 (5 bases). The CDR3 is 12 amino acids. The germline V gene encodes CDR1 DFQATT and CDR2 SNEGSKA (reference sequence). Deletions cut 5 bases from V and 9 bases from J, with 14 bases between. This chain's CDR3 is CSAAQMGAEQFF. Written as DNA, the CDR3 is TGCAGTGCTGCTCAAATGGGAGCTGAGCAGTTCTTC.

In nucleotides, the CDR3 is TGCAGTGCCCCAGGGCGCCTCTCTGGAAACACCATATATTTT. Its protein product is CSAPGRLSGNTIYF. The chain recombines TRBV20-1 with TRBJ1-3; maybe TRBD1 (5 bases). The germline V gene has CDR1 DFQATT and CDR2 SNEGSKA (reference sequence). Trimming stripped 6 bases from V and 0 bases from J, with 12 bases between. The CDR3 extends over 14 amino acids.

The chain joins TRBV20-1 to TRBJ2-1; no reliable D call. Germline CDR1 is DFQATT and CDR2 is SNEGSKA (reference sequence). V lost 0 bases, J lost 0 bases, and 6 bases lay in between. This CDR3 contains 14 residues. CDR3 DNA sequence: TGCAGTGCTAGAGAGGTAGGCTCCTACAATGAGCAGTTCTTC. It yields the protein CSAREVGSYNEQFF.

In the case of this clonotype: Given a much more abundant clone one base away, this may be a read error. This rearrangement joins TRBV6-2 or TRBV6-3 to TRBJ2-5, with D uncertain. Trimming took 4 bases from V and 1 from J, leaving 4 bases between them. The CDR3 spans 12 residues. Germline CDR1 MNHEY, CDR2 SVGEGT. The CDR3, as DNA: TGTGCCAGCAGTTGCGGCCAAGAGACCCAGTACTTC. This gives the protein CASSCGQETQYF.